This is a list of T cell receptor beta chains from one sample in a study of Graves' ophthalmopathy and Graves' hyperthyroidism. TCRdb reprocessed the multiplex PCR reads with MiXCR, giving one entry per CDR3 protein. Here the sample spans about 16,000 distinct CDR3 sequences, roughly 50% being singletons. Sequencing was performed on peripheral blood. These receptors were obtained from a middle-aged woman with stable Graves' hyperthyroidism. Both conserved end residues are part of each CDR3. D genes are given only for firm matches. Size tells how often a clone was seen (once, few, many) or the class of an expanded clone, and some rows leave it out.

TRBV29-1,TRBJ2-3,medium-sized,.,TGCAGCGTCGGTCAGTACTTAGGGGGGACAGATACGCAGTATTTT,CSVGQYLGGTDTQYF
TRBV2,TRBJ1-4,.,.,TGTGCCAGCAGTGTTTTTACGCCGACTGCAACTAATGAAAAACTGTTTTTT,CASSVFTPTATNEKLFF
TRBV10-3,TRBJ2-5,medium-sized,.,TGTGCCATCAGCCTACATGAGAAAGAGACCCAGTACTTC,CAISLHEKETQYF
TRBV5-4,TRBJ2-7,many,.,TGTGCCAGCAGCCCAGAGCCAGAATACTACGAGCAGTACTTC,CASSPEPEYYEQYF
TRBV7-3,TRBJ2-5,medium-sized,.,TGTGCCAGCAGCTTAACAGGGACAGAGACCCAGTACTTC,CASSLTGTETQYF
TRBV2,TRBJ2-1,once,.,TGTGCCAGCAGTGGCGAAGGGGAGGTGAATGAGCAGTTCTTC,CASSGEGEVNEQFF
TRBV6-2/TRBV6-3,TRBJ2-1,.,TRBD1,TGTGCCAGCAGCCCTCCGGGACAGGGGCCCATCAGTGAGCAGTTCTTC,CASSPPGQGPISEQFF
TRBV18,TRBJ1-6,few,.,TGTGCCAGCTCACCTGACTCTGGGGGAAATTCACCCCTCCACTTT,CASSPDSGGNSPLHF
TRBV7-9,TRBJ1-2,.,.,TGTGCCAGCAGCTCTCAGACAGACTATGGCTACACCTTC,CASSSQTDYGYTF
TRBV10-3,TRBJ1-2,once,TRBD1,TGTGCCATCAGGAAGGACAGGAGTAACTATGGCTACACCTTC,CAIRKDRSNYGYTF
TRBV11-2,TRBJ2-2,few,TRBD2,TGTGCCAGCAGCTTAACCCCGGGACTAGCGAGGTCCGGGGAGCTGTTTTTT,CASSLTPGLARSGELFF
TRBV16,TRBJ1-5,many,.,TGTGCCAGCAGACAGGGCGGTAGTGGCAATCAGCCCCAGCATTTT,CASRQGGSGNQPQHF
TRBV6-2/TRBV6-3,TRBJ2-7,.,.,TGTGCCAGCATTGGGGATACAGGGTCCTACGAGCAGTACTTC,CASIGDTGSYEQYF
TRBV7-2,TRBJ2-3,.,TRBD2,TGTGCCAGCAGCTTAGGTGGGACTAGCGGGGATACGCAGTATTTT,CASSLGGTSGDTQYF
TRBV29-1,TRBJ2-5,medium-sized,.,TGCAGCGTTGTTGGGGAGGAGACCCAGTACTTC,CSVVGEETQYF
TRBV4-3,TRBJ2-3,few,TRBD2,TGCGCCAGCAGCCGGACTAGCGGGTCCCGCACAGATACGCAGTATTTT,CASSRTSGSRTDTQYF
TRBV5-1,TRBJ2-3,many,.,TGCGCCAGCAGCTTGGCCCCGACTAGCACAGATACGCAGTATTTT,CASSLAPTSTDTQYF
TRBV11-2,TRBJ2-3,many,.,TGTGCCAGCAGCTCCCCGGCCCGCCCAGATACGCAGTATTTT,CASSSPARPDTQYF
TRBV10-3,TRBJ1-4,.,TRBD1,TGTGCCATCAGTGATACCGGACAGGCGCGTGAAAAACTGTTTTTT,CAISDTGQAREKLFF
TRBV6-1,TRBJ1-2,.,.,TGTGCCAACAGTGAAGCGCATCAGGGCCGCTATGGCTACACCTTC,CANSEAHQGRYGYTF
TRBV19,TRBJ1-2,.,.,TGTGCCAGTAGGACAGCCGGTGGCTACACCTTC,CASRTAGGYTF
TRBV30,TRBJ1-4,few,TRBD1,TGTGCCTGGAGTCGGCAGGGGGTTGGGAAACTGTTTTTT,CAWSRQGVGKLFF
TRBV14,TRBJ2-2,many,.,TGTGCCAGCAGCCAAGGTGGAACCGGGGAGCTGTTTTTT,CASSQGGTGELFF
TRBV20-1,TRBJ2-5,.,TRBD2,TGCAGTGCTAGGGGCGGGGGGGCCTTAGAGACCCAGTACTTC,CSARGGGALETQYF
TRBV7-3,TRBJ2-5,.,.,TGTGCCAGCAGCTTAACAGGGGGTGAAGAGACCCAGTACTTC,CASSLTGGEETQYF
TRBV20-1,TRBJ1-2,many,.,TGCAGTGCTAGTCAGAAGGGGAACTATGGCTACACCTTC,CSASQKGNYGYTF
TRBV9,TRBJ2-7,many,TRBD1,TGTGCCAGCAGCGCGCAGGACAGGGGGGATAGGGAGCAGTACTTC,CASSAQDRGDREQYF
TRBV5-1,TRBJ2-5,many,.,TGCGCCAGCAGCTTGGAGGCTGGGGGGAGTTGGGAGACCCAGTACTTC,CASSLEAGGSWETQYF
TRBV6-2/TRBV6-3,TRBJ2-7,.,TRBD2,TGTGCCAGCAGTTCCGGGACTAGCGGGTCACGGGAGCAGTACTTC,CASSSGTSGSREQYF
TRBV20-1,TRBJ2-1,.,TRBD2,TGCAGTGCTGGGGGACTAGCGGACAATGAGCAGTTCTTC,CSAGGLADNEQFF
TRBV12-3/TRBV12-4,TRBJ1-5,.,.,TGTGCCAGCACCGGGGCCCGCAATCAGCCCCAGCATTTT,CASTGARNQPQHF
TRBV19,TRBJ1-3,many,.,TGTGCCAGTAAGCAAGGGGGTCCCTCTGGAAACACCATATATTTT,CASKQGGPSGNTIYF
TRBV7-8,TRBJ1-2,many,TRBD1,TGTGCCAGCAGCTTAGGGGCCGGGACAGGGGGCGGATATGGCTACACCTTC,CASSLGAGTGGGYGYTF
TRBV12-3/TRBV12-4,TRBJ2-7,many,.,TGTGCCAGCAGGGCGGACTCCCATTGGTCCGAGCAGTACTTC,CASRADSHWSEQYF
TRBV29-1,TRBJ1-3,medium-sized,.,TGCAGCGTTGCCCATGACAGATTATATGGAAACACCATATATTTT,CSVAHDRLYGNTIYF
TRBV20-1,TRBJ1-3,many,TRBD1,TGCAGTGCCCAGGGGGGGTCTGGAAACACCATATATTTT,CSAQGGSGNTIYF
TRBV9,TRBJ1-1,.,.,TGTGCCAGCAGCGTAGGAAGGGCGGGGAACACTGAAGCTTTCTTT,CASSVGRAGNTEAFF
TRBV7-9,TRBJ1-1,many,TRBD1,TGTGCCAGCAGCTTTACAGGGGGGGACACTGAAGCTTTCTTT,CASSFTGGDTEAFF
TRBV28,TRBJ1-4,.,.,TGTGCCAGCAGTTTTAGTCTGGGGGCGGGTGAAAAACTGTTTTTT,CASSFSLGAGEKLFF
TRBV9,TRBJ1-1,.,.,TGTGCCAGCAGCCCCAGGACAGCACTATTGAACACTGAAGCTTTCTTT,CASSPRTALLNTEAFF
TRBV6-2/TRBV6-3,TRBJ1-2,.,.,TGTGCCAGCAGTCGAGTTTCCTATGGCTACACCTTC,CASSRVSYGYTF
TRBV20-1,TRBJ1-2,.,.,TGCAGTGCTAGGGAGGGGACTAACTATGGCTACACCTTC,CSAREGTNYGYTF
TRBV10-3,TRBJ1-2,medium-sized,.,TGTGCCATCAGCGGAGACAGGTCCTATGGCTACACCTTC,CAISGDRSYGYTF
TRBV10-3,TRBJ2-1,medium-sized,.,TGTGCCCTCTCTCCTTCGGGCAATGAGCAGTTCTTC,CALSPSGNEQFF
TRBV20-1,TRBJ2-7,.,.,TGCAGTGCTGGACCCGCCTACGGGCAGTACTTC,CSAGPAYGQYF
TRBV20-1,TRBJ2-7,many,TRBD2,TGCAGTGCAAGGGAGCGGGAACCCTACGAGCAGTACTTC,CSAREREPYEQYF
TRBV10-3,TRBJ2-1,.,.,TGTGCCATCAGGGACCCGGACTGGCCGCTATACAATGAGCAGCTCTTC,CAIRDPDWPLYNEQLF
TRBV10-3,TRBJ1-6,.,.,TGTGCCGCCAGGGAGTCTGGGTCCTATAATTCACCCCTCCACTTT,CAARESGSYNSPLHF
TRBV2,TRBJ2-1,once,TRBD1,TGTGCCAGCAGAAGTCCGGGACAGGGAGGTAATGAGCAGTTCTTC,CASRSPGQGGNEQFF
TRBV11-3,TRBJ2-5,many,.,TGTGCCAGCAGCTTACGCAGGCAAGAGACCCAGTACTTC,CASSLRRQETQYF
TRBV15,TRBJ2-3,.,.,TGTGCCACCACCCAGACAGTTACTAGCACAGATACGCAGTATTTT,CATTQTVTSTDTQYF
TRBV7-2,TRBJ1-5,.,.,TGTGCCAGCAGGTATAGCAATCAGCCCCAGCATTTT,CASRYSNQPQHF